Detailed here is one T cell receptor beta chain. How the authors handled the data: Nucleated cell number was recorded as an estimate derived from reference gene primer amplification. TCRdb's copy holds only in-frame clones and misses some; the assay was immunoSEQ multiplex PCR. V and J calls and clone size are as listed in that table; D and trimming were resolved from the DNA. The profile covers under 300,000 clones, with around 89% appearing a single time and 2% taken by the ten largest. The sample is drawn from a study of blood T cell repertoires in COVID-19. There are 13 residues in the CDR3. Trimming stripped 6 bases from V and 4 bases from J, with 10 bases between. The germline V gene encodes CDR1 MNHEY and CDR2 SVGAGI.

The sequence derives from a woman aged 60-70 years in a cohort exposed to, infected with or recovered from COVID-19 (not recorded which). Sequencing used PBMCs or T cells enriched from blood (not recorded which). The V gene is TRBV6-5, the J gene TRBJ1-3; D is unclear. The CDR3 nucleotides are TGTGCCAGCAGCCCCCGGGGAGGAAACACCATATATTTT. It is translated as CASSPRGGNTIYF.